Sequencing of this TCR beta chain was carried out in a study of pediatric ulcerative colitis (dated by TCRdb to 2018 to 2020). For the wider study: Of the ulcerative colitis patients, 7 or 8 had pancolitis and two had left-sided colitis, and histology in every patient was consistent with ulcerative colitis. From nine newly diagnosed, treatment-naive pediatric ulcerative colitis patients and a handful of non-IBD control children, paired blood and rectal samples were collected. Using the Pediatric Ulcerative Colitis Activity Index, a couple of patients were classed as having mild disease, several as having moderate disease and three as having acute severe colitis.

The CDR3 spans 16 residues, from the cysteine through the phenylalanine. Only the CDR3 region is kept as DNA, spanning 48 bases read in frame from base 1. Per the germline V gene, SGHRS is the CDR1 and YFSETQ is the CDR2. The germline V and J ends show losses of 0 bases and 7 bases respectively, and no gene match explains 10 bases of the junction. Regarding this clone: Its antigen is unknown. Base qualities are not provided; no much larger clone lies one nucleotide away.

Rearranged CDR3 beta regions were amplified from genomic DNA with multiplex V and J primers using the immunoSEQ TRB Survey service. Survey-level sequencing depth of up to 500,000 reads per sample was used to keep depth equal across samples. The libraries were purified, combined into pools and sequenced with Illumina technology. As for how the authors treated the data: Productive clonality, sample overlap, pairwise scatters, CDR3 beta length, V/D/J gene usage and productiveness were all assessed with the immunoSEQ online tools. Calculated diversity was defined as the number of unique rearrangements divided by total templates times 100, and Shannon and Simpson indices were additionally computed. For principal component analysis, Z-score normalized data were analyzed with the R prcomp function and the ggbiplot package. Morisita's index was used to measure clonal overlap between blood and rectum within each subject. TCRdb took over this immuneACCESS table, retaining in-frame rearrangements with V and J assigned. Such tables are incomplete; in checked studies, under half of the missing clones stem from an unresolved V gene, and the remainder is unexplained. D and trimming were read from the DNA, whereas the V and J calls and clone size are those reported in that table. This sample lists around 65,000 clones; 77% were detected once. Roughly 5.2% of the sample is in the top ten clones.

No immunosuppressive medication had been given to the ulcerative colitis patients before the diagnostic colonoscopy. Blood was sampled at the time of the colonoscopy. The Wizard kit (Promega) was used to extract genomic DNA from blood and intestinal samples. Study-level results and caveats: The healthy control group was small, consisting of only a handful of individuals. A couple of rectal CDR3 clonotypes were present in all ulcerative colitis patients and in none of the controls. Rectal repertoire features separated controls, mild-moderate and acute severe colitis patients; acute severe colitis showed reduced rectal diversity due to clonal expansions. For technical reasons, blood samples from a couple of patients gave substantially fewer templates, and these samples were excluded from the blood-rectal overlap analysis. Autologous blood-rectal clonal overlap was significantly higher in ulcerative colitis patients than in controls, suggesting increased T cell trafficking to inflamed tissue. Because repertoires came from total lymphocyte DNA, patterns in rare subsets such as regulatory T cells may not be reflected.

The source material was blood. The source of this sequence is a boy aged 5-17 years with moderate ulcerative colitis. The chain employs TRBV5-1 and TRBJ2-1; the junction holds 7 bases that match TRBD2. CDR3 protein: CASSLAAGNLGNEQFF. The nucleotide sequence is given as TGCGCCAGCAGCTTGGCAGCGGGAAATCTCGGGAATGAGCAGTTCTTC.